Sequencing of this T cell receptor (beta chain) was carried out in a study of OX40 agonist ivuxolimab in advanced cancers. The study, taken as a whole, reports: Expanded clones were, on average, more numerous among CD8+ T cells than CD4+.

With respect to this clone: Its antigen is currently unknown.

The repertoire was sequenced with immunoSEQ multiplex PCR; TCRdb's copy has only in-frame clones and lacks some. This table holds 50,000 to 70,000 clones, approximately 89% found once. V was shortened by 6 bases and J by 5 bases, with 12 bases between the two germline ends. Germline CDR1 is SQVTM and CDR2 is ANQGSEA. This CDR3 spans 12 amino acids. The source is an adult with an advanced solid tumor such as melanoma, head and neck, liver or kidney cancer. This rearrangement joins TRBV29-1 to TRBJ2-3; a possible D gene is TRBD1 (7 bases). The sequenced sample was CD4+ or CD8+ T cells sorted from blood, obtained in a trial of the OX40 agonist ivuxolimab. CDR3 residues: CSVRGAEDTQYF. In nucleotides, the CDR3 is TGCAGCGTCAGGGGGGCTGAAGATACGCAGTATTTT.